The 20 T cell receptor beta chains given below trace back to one sample, sequenced in a study of breast tumors, draining lymph nodes, adjacent tissues. One entry per CDR3 protein, called by TCRdb with MiXCR from the multiplex PCR reads. Of 270,000 or so distinct CDR3 sequences in the sample, 30% to 35% were seen once. Samples came from axillary lymph nodes draining the breast cancer. Sequenced material: axillary lymph node tissue. Every receptor here comes from a female donor with breast cancer. Some clones in this sample may be carry-over from other donors' samples.

This clonotype was counted many times. J is TRBJ2-3 and V is TRBV19, with 11 bases aligning to TRBD2. V trimming: 5 bases; J trimming: 5 bases; junction bases outside the gene matches: 9. Per the germline V gene, CDR1 is LNHDA and CDR2 is SQIVND (reference sequence). The CDR3 has 16 amino acids. The CDR3 bases are TGTGCCAGTAGTTTGCTAGCGGGAGGCACGAAAGATACGCAGTATTTT. Encoded protein: CASSLLAGGTKDTQYF.

The chain couples TRBV6-2 or TRBV6-3 to TRBJ2-7, with D uncertain. This CDR3 spans 12 amino acids. The ends were cut back, 7 bases at V and 7 bases at J, with 14 bases in the middle. The germline V gene encodes CDR1 MNHEY and CDR2 SVGEGT. CDR3 in amino acids: CASNDIQWEQYF. The DNA for the CDR3 is TGTGCCAGCAATGACATCCAATGGGAGCAGTACTTC.

For this clonotype: A read error may be the cause here, since a much bigger clone is one base away. The V call is TRBV4-2, the J call TRBJ2-2; 9 bases are a match to TRBD2. The CDR3 is 15 residues long. The V gene end was trimmed by 1 base and the J gene end by 4 bases; junction bases not matched to a gene: 1. Germline values: CDR1 LGHNA, CDR2 YNFKEQ. The CDR3 spells CASSQVTSGTGELFF. CDR3 DNA sequence: TGTGCCAGCAGCCAAGTGACTAGCGGCACCGGGGAGCTGTTTTTT.

With regard to this clonotype: At one end the junction does not follow the germline gene, possibly because of a read error. The V gene is TRBV7-7, the J gene TRBJ1-2; D unclear. The CDR3 loop spans 13 amino acids. The V gene's germline CDR1 is SSHAT and CDR2 FNYEAQ (reference sequence). The CDR3 protein is CARDSARGDGHTF. The CDR3 bases are TGTGCTAGAGATTCCGCCCGCGGGGATGGCCACACCTTC.

In this sample, this clonotype turned up many times. V gene TRBV12-3 or TRBV12-4 combines with J gene TRBJ2-1; the match to TRBD2 covers 13 bases. The CDR3 totals 15 residues. The V and J ends lost 5 bases and 4 bases, in that order; junction bases with no gene match: 2. CDR3 amino acids: CASSTGLAGYNEQFF. CDR3 DNA: TGTGCCAGCAGTACGGGACTAGCGGGGTACAATGAGCAGTTCTTC.

Regarding this clonotype: A much larger clone lies a single base off, so this may be a read error. The gene calls are TRBV10-3 and TRBJ2-5; 8 bases are a match to TRBD1. Germline V gives CDR1 ENHRY, CDR2 SYGVKD. This CDR3 has 14 amino acids. V shed 11 bases and J 5 bases; nucleotides not matched to a gene: 13. The CDR3: CAGSFSGGSETQYF. Here the CDR3 DNA reads TGTGCCGGCAGTTTCTCAGGGGGCTCCGAGACCCAGTACTTC.

The chain recombines TRBV24-1 with TRBJ2-1, with a weak D call TRBD1 (7 bases). CDR3 size: 19 residues. The germline V and J ends were trimmed by 4 bases and 5 bases, with 26 bases remaining between them. Germline V CDR1 and CDR2: KGHDR, SFDVKD. CDR3 bases: TGTGCCACCAGTGACAGGGGCACTAGCAGCGAGGGACAGAACAATGAGCAGTTCTTC. This sequence encodes CATSDRGTSSEGQNNEQFF.

This clonotype was recorded many times. The chain joins TRBV5-1 to TRBJ2-3, with D maybe TRBD2 (6 bases). Trimming stripped 0 bases from V and 4 bases from J, with 15 bases between. Germline V gene data show CDR1 as SGHRS and CDR2 as YFSETQ. The CDR3 loop spans 16 amino acids. The CDR3 DNA reads as TGCGCCAGCAGCTTGGGTAGCGGTGTGGACGCAGATACGCAGTATTTT. This translates into CASSLGSGVDADTQYF.

This clonotype turned up a few times. This sequence may be a read error, since a much larger clone differs from it by one base. DNA for the CDR3: TGCAGTGCTAGAGCCGGGACTAACTACACTGAGCAGTTCTTC. Its translation: CSARAGTNYTEQFF. V is TRBV20-1 and J is TRBJ2-1, with TRBD2 matching 7 bases. Germline CDR1 is DFQATT and CDR2 is SNEGSKA (reference sequence). This CDR3 has 14 amino acids.

This clonotype was observed many times. The chain combines TRBV4-1 with TRBJ1-5; D gene unclear. The V gene's germline CDR1 is MGHRA and CDR2 YSYEKL. CDR3 length equals 12 residues. The V end lost 1 base, the J end lost 9 bases, and 7 bases lay between the germline ends. The DNA for the CDR3 is TGCGCCAGCAGCCAAGCTGCCGGGCCCCAGCATTTT. Its protein product is CASSQAAGPQHF.

This clonotype was detected many times. The rearrangement joins TRBV5-4 to TRBJ2-1, with TRBD2 identical over 7 bases. Per the germline V gene, CDR1 is SGHNT and CDR2 is YYREEE (reference sequence). The CDR3 totals 15 residues. J gave up 8 bases and V 2 bases, and 10 bases lay outside the gene matches. The CDR3 nucleotides read TGTGCCAGCAGCTTTATAGCGGGCCCGCACTATGAGCAGTTCTTC. Residues: CASSFIAGPHYEQFF.

CDR3 coding DNA: TGTGCCAGCAGCAACAAATGCACCGGGGAGCTGTTTTTT. Translated, it gives CASSNKCTGELFF. V usage is TRBV21-1 and J usage is TRBJ2-2. TRBV21-1 is noted as a pseudogene. This CDR3 region has 13 residues.

In its sample, this clonotype was seen many times. The rearrangement uses TRBV15 and TRBJ2-3; TRBD2 matches 11 bases. Germline lookup yields CDR1 LNHNV and CDR2 YYDKDF (reference sequence). V dropped 0 bases and J dropped 3; count of bases not matched to a gene: 5. The CDR3 sequence is 17 residues long. CDR3 DNA: TGTGCCACCAGCAGAGATCGAACTAGCGGGAGTACAGATACGCAGTATTTT. It encodes CATSRDRTSGSTDTQYF.

Comments on this clonotype: A read error may explain this, as a much larger clone is one base away. The conserved closing phenylalanine or tryptophan is absent in this CDR3, likely reflecting a read error. This chain uses TRBV19 with TRBJ2-7; 8 bases map to TRBD2. The J segment lost 7 bases and the V segment lost 7 bases, leaving 18 bases of the junction unmatched. Looked up from germline, CDR1 is LNHDA and CDR2 is SQIVND (reference sequence). CDR3 length: 16 amino acids. The CDR3 protein is CASTPAGSGGFGEQYL. In DNA form, the CDR3 reads TGTGCCAGTACCCCGGCGGGAAGCGGGGGTTTCGGGGAGCAGTACCTC.

This clonotype was recorded a few times. The rearrangement joins TRBV13 to TRBJ2-1; perhaps TRBD2 as D (6 bases). V was cut by 0 bases and J by 6 bases, with 12 bases left in between. CDR3 length: 15 residues. Germline values: CDR1 PRHDT, CDR2 FYEKMQ (reference sequence). The CDR3, as DNA: TGTGCCAGCAGCTTAGGACTAGCAATTTCCAATGAGCAGTTCTTC. Encoded protein: CASSLGLAISNEQFF.

This clonotype occurred many times. This sequence joins TRBV5-8 and TRBJ2-7; the D is unclear. Trimming stripped 0 bases from V and 6 bases from J, with 7 bases between. CDR1 and CDR2 from the germline V gene are SGHTS and YDEGEE. CDR3 length equals 12 residues. As DNA, the CDR3 is TGTGCCAGCAGCTTGGCCAGCGCCGAGCAGTACTTC. This encodes CASSLASAEQYF.

This clonotype has a count of ten or more. The V gene is TRBV2, the J gene TRBJ2-7; D may be TRBD1 (6 bases). CDR1 is SNHLY and CDR2 is FYNNEI in the germline V gene. Between the trimmed V and J ends, which lost 8 bases and 0 bases, there was a span of 14 bases. The CDR3 has 14 residues. DNA of the CDR3: TGTGCCAGCGGGAACAGGGATGGCTCCTACGAGCAGTACTTC. Amino acids: CASGNRDGSYEQYF.

Regarding this clonotype: Without the conserved terminal phenylalanine or tryptophan, this CDR3 likely stems from a read error. The V call is TRBV7-2, the J call TRBJ1-6; D is unclear. The germline V and J ends were trimmed by 4 bases and 5 bases, with 9 bases remaining between them. The CDR3 spans 14 residues. Germline-derived CDR1 and CDR2 are SGHTA and FQGNSA. For the CDR3, the DNA is TGTGCCAGCAGCTCTCCGGGGAATAATTCACCCCTCCACCCT. Residues: CASSSPGNNSPLHP.

This chain connects TRBV5-5 to TRBJ1-2; 7 nucleotides agree with TRBD1. The CDR3 covers 13 residues. CDR1 and CDR2 from the germline V gene are SGHKS and YYEKEE (reference sequence). Trimming took 4 bases from V and 8 from J; bases not matched to a gene: 8. CDR3 amino acids: CASSPGGIGGYTF. Here the CDR3 DNA reads TGTGCCAGCAGCCCAGGGGGAATAGGAGGCTACACCTTC.

As concerns this clonotype: Just one base apart from a much larger clone, this may be a read error. The rearrangement uses TRBV11-3 and TRBJ2-7, with 12 bases aligning to TRBD2. There are 16 residues in the CDR3. Germline V gene data show CDR1 as SGHNT and CDR2 as YENEEA. With 5 bases clipped from V and 9 bases from J, the junction kept 14 bases outside the gene matches. Written as DNA, the CDR3 is TGTGCCAGCAGCCAGACTAGCGGGAGACCATGGGCCGGGCAGTACTTC. It yields the protein CASSQTSGRPWAGQYF.